This T cell receptor (beta chain) emerged from a study of regulatory T cells in long-lasting Graves disease. Study-wide findings and caveats: The work looked only at peripheral blood and did not look at thyroid tissue. TCR diversity was lower in persistent than newly diagnosed Graves' disease.

The sample's time point: newly diagnosed GD, antithyroid drugs for less than 3 months. There was RNA extracted from PBMCs, and the TCR library was made from it. A remark on this clonotype: Its antigen is currently unknown. Since a much larger clone is just one base distant, this may be a read error.

The TCR beta library used iRepertoire HTBI primers with Arm-PCR amplification of CDR3. TCRdb re-derived calls from the multiplex PCR reads in MiXCR, one entry per CDR3 protein. The table records 580,000 or so distinct CDR3 sequences, around 16% of them present only once. The germline gives CDR1 MNHEY, CDR2 SVGEGT. The CDR3 length is 15 residues. The germline V and J ends were trimmed by 5 bases and 6 bases, with 17 bases remaining between them. These data were also filed under a second study, of T cells in Graves' hyperthyroidism and ophthalmopathy. Per that paper: Over 18 months, lack of ophthalmopathy progression marked Graves' hyperthyroidism as stable.

The chain recombines TRBV6-2 or TRBV6-3 with TRBJ2-1, with a tentative D call TRBD1 (6 bases). This TCR came from a man between 18 and 29 years old with Graves disease. The starting material was peripheral blood mononuclear cells (PBMCs), obtained at new diagnosis, from a patient treated with antithyroid drugs. The CDR3 DNA sequence: TGTGCCAGCAGTGAAGGGACATTGGAGTTCAATGAGCAGTTCTTC. Translating it yields CASSEGTLEFNEQFF.